This entry is about one T cell receptor beta chain. What it binds is unknown. Assay used: immunoSEQ multiplex PCR; TCRdb lists only in-frame clones, some missing. This table holds roughly 960 clones, less than 95% found once. This entry comes from a study of chemoradiotherapy in HPV16-positive cancers. Study overall: Functional T-cell assays on a couple of HPV16-positive patients' cells defined candidate HPV-specific clones and common TCR motifs. General observations from the study: Non-HPV-specific T cells did not expand in tumors during treatment, whereas candidate HPV-specific clones and E7-related motifs did. HPV-responsive T-cell expansion during chemoradiotherapy was linked to improved recurrence-free survival in HPV16-positive patients.

Repertoires were sampled repeatedly during chemoradiotherapy. This CDR3 contains 13 residues. Germline CDR1 SGHRS, CDR2 YFSETQ. V lost 0 bases and J lost 6, with 7 bases in between. The source of this sequence is a human donor with HPV-associated anogenital cancer. The rearrangement links TRBV5-1 to TRBJ2-1, with D uncertain. Sample: tumor tissue, taken from a patient who underwent chemoradiotherapy. The CDR3 loop is CASSLDSGNEQFF. For the CDR3, the DNA is TGCGCCAGCAGCTTGGATTCAGGCAATGAGCAGTTCTTC.